The clone carrying this T cell receptor (beta chain) was recorded once. The CDR3 loop spans 16 amino acids. V lost 0 bases and J 0 bases, leaving 9 bases between the germline ends. Germline V gene data show CDR1 as SGHRS and CDR2 as YFSETQ. Assay used: immunoSEQ multiplex PCR; TCRdb lists only in-frame clones, some missing. The sample lists approximately 100,000 clones, 85% to 90% occurring once. The sample comes from a study of control samples from healthy donors and cancer patients. The material sequenced was blood. The genes are TRBV5-1 and TRBJ1-4; no firm D call. This sequence originates from a woman in her 40s in good health. CDR3 sequence reads: CASSLGNTATNEKLFF. CDR3 coding DNA: TGCGCCAGCAGCTTGGGGAACACGGCAACTAATGAAAAACTGTTTTTT.